What follows are 23 T cell receptor beta chains derived from one specimen sequenced in a study of long-term antiretroviral therapy in people with HIV. Sequencing used immunoSEQ v3.0 at survey level. Assay: immunoSEQ multiplex PCR; the TCRdb copy retains only in-frame clones and omits some. This sample has roughly 30,000 clones, with approximately 85% found just once. This specimen consisted of unsorted PBMCs, obtained 0.8 years before starting antiretroviral therapy. The receptors shown here come from a man aged 18-30 years with HIV.

The chain joins TRBV19 to TRBJ1-3; 7 bases are a match to TRBD1. Germline-derived CDR1 and CDR2 are LNHDA and SQIVND (reference sequence). The CDR3 runs to 17 residues. V gave up 3 bases and J gave up 3 bases; unmatched junction bases: 11. The CDR3 nucleotides read TGTGCCAGTAGTATTACCGGGACAGTGGTCGGTGGAAACACCATATATTTT. It translates to CASSITGTVVGGNTIYF.

This clone was recorded only once. The chain recombines TRBV7-9 with TRBJ1-2; 12 bases agree with TRBD1. CDR1 and CDR2 from the germline V gene are SEHNR and FQNEAQ (reference sequence). The CDR3 totals 16 residues. V trimming: 4 bases; J trimming: 6 bases; junction bases outside the gene matches: 9. The CDR3 DNA sequence: TGTGCCAGCAGCTCGGGACAGGGGGCTAGGCAAGATGGCTACACCTTC. Its protein is CASSSGQGARQDGYTF.

Written as DNA, the CDR3 is TGTGCCAGCAGCTCCGGGGACAGGGACGGCTACACCTTC. Protein sequence: CASSSGDRDGYTF. The V call is TRBV5-4, the J call TRBJ1-2; 9 bases are a match to TRBD1. Germline V gene lookup returns CDR1 SGHNT and CDR2 YYREEE (reference sequence). After removal of 3 bases from V and 8 bases from J, the junction contained 5 bases not matched to a gene. The CDR3 totals 13 residues.

The V call is TRBV6-6, the J call TRBJ1-1, with D maybe TRBD1 (5 bases). Germline V CDR1 and CDR2: MNHNY, SVGAGI (reference sequence). The CDR3 has 15 amino acids. Between the trimmed V and J ends, which lost 4 bases and 6 bases, there was a span of 18 bases. Here the CDR3 reads CASSWRLGAGSEAFF. CDR3 nucleotide sequence: TGTGCCAGCAGTTGGCGCTTAGGGGCTGGCTCTGAAGCTTTCTTT.

The chain recombines TRBV18 with TRBJ1-1; 8 nucleotides line up with TRBD1. Trimming removed 3 bases from V and 5 bases from J; junction bases left unmatched: 5. CDR1 KGHSH and CDR2 LQKENI come from the germline V gene. The CDR3 totals 14 residues. CDR3 residues: CASSPLTGDTEAFF. For the CDR3, the DNA is TGTGCCAGCTCACCCCTGACAGGGGATACTGAAGCTTTCTTT.

The V call is TRBV7-8, the J call TRBJ1-4; 11 bases are shared with TRBD1. The CDR3 runs to 17 residues. V lost 6 bases and J lost 7; bases outside the gene matches: 13. CDR1 SGHVS and CDR2 FQNEAQ come from the germline V gene. The CDR3 spells CASSQLGQGVFSEKLFF. The CDR3 bases are TGTGCCAGCAGTCAACTGGGACAGGGGGTATTCTCTGAAAAACTGTTTTTT.

The chain is built from TRBV6-5 and TRBJ2-3, with 12 positions matching TRBD2. Trimming removed 2 bases from V and 4 bases from J; junction bases left unmatched: 4. Germline values: CDR1 MNHEY, CDR2 SVGAGI. The CDR3 is 16 amino acids. This CDR3 is CASSYLAGGDPDTQYF. The CDR3 region has the DNA TGTGCCAGCAGTTACCTAGCGGGAGGGGACCCAGATACGCAGTATTTT.

The rearrangement joins TRBV11-2 to TRBJ2-2; 7 bases are shared with TRBD2. The CDR3 extends over 16 amino acids. The trim removed 3 bases at V and 5 bases at J, leaving 9 bases unmatched. Germline V gene lookup returns CDR1 SGHAT and CDR2 FQNNGV. For the CDR3, the DNA is TGTGCCAGCAGCTTCGGGGGGTTGGTTACGACCGGGGAGCTGTTTTTT. Translation gives CASSFGGLVTTGELFF. The full variable domain, completed using reference TRBV11-2 and TRBJ2-2, is EAGVAQSPRYKIIEKRQSVAFWCNPISGHATLYWYQQILGQGPKLLIQFQNNGVVDDSQLPKDRFSAERLKGVDSTLKIQPAKLEDSAVYLCASSFGGLVTTGELFFGEGSRLTVL.

This clone was detected a few times. The rearrangement uses TRBV6-4 and TRBJ2-2; either TRBD1 or TRBD2 may supply D (5 bases each). Trimming removed 5 bases from V and 4 bases from J, with 17 bases in between. The CDR3 contains 16 residues. The germline V gene has CDR1 MRHNA and CDR2 SNTAGT. The DNA for the CDR3 is TGTGCCAGCAGTAGGTCCTCGGGACCGAGCACCGGGGAGCTGTTTTTT. Protein: CASSRSSGPSTGELFF.

This clone has more than one count but fewer than ten. The V and J genes are TRBV2 and TRBJ2-7; D not certain. Trimming stripped 3 bases from V and 4 bases from J, with 13 bases between. Germline V lookup: CDR1 SNHLY, CDR2 FYNNEI. The CDR3 sequence is 14 residues long. CDR3 nucleotide sequence: TGTGCCAGCAGTGAGCCTGCAGGAGAATACGAGCAGTACTTC. Protein product: CASSEPAGEYEQYF.

The table lists this clone with a few counts. The same CDR3 arises from other DNA sequences in this sample as well. The chain has TRBV20-1 and TRBJ1-5, with D uncertain. The V gene lost 7 bases and the J gene lost 1 base, with 5 bases spanning the gap. The length of the CDR3 is 11 residues. Germline V CDR1 and CDR2: DFQATT, SNEGSKA (reference sequence). The CDR3 region has the DNA TGCAGTGTAGGCAGCAATCAGCCCCAGCATTTT. Its translation is CSVGSNQPQHF.

This clone turned up a few times. V and J are TRBV6-6 and TRBJ2-7; D is unclear. In germline, CDR1 is MNHNY, CDR2 SVGAGI (reference sequence). Deletions cut 8 bases from V and 3 bases from J, with 11 bases between. The CDR3 covers 12 residues. CDR3 residues: CASASIRYEQYF. The CDR3 DNA sequence: TGTGCCAGCGCGTCAATCCGCTACGAGCAGTACTTC.

The chain couples TRBV7-9 to TRBJ1-1; D gene unclear. The V gene's germline CDR1 is SEHNR and CDR2 FQNEAQ (reference sequence). V was pared by 0 bases and J by 0 bases, with 5 bases between. CDR3 length: 14 amino acids. The CDR3 protein is CASSLAGLNTEAFF. In DNA, the CDR3 is TGTGCCAGCAGCTTAGCAGGGCTGAACACTGAAGCTTTCTTT.

The chain carries TRBV7-8 and TRBJ2-7; D gene uncertain. This CDR3 has 14 residues. V lost 3 bases to trimming and J lost 3 bases, with 12 bases between them. Per germline, CDR1 SGHVS and CDR2 FQNEAQ. In DNA, the CDR3 is TGTGCCAGCAGCTTTATGGGGAATCGCTACGAGCAGTACTTC. Its protein is CASSFMGNRYEQYF.

The rearrangement joins TRBV6-6 to TRBJ2-1; 9 nucleotides match TRBD2. In germline, CDR1 is MNHNY, CDR2 SVGAGI (reference sequence). The CDR3 sequence is 13 residues long. The trim removed 6 bases at V and 6 bases at J, leaving 3 bases unmatched. CDR3 DNA: TGTGCCAGCAGGTGGACTAGCGCCAATGAGCAGTTCTTC. This encodes CASRWTSANEQFF.

The V and J genes are TRBV7-2 and TRBJ1-2; maybe TRBD1 (5 bases). V dropped 1 base and J dropped 4 bases, with 10 bases sitting between them. Germline V CDR1 and CDR2: SGHTA, FQGNSA. The CDR3 sequence is 14 residues long. For the CDR3, the DNA is TGTGCCAGCAGCTTAGGACAGCTGGGCTATGGCTACACCTTC. Translation: CASSLGQLGYGYTF.

The rearrangement uses TRBV6-1 and TRBJ1-4; maybe TRBD1 (5 bases). Germline V CDR1 and CDR2: MNHNS, SASEGT. The V end was cut by 11 bases, the J end by 8 bases, with 18 bases between. The CDR3 has 13 amino acids. The CDR3 DNA follows: TGTGCCGGCGGGGACTTCTTAGGCGAAAAACTGTTTTTT. Protein: CAGGDFLGEKLFF.

The chain recombines TRBV23-1 with TRBJ1-2; 7 bases agree with TRBD1. TRBV23-1 is an open reading frame, and its role is uncertain. The CDR3 has 18 residues. J lost 2 bases, V lost 5 bases, and 17 bases had no gene match. The chain's CDR3 is CASSGGGGRGQWNYGYTF. CDR3 DNA sequence: TGCGCCAGCAGTGGGGGCGGTGGGAGGGGGCAGTGGAACTATGGCTACACCTTC.

The DNA of the CDR3 is TGCGCCAGCAGCCAAGATAGGGTAGAGACCCAGTACTTC. This codes for CASSQDRVETQYF. The genes are TRBV4-1 and TRBJ2-5; D is undetermined. From germline, CDR1 is MGHRA and CDR2 YSYEKL. Trimming cost V 0 bases and J 4 bases, with 6 bases left between them. This CDR3 has 13 amino acids.

This clone was detected only a few times. This chain connects TRBV20-1 to TRBJ1-1, with D hard to call. V shed 3 bases and J shed 4 bases, with 6 bases lying between them. The CDR3 runs 11 residues. Germline CDR1 reads DFQATT; CDR2 reads SNEGSKA (reference sequence). The CDR3 sequence is CSARVITEAFF. DNA for the CDR3: TGCAGTGCTAGGGTCATCACTGAAGCTTTCTTT.

The V call is TRBV7-8, the J call TRBJ1-2; D possibly corresponds to TRBD1 (6 bases). The germline V and J ends were trimmed by 5 bases and 12 bases, with 13 bases remaining between them. CDR3 length: 11 amino acids. Germline V gives CDR1 SGHVS, CDR2 FQNEAQ. The CDR3 DNA reads TGTGCCAGCAGCGCGGGACAAGAAAACACCTTC. Encoded protein: CASSAGQENTF.

This rearrangement joins TRBV7-2 to TRBJ2-7, with D perhaps matching TRBD1 (6 bases). V was trimmed by 1 base and J by 4 bases, leaving 11 bases between them. Germline V CDR1 and CDR2: SGHTA, FQGNSA. The CDR3 extends over 14 amino acids. As DNA, the CDR3 is TGTGCCAGCAGCTTAGAAGTTGGACAGTACGAGCAGTACTTC. Amino acid sequence: CASSLEVGQYEQYF.

The J gene is TRBJ1-5, the V gene TRBV5-5; D is ambiguous. This CDR3 comprises 13 residues. The germline V and J ends were trimmed by 4 bases and 4 bases, with 9 bases remaining between them. Germline V gene data show CDR1 as SGHKS and CDR2 as YYEKEE (reference sequence). This CDR3 is CASSPSGNQPQHF. Here the CDR3 DNA reads TGTGCCAGCAGCCCATCGGGAAATCAGCCCCAGCATTTT. Complete variable domain (other parts from reference TRBV5-5 and TRBJ1-5): DAGVTQSPTHLIKTRGQQVTLRCSPISGHKSVSWYQQVLGQGPQFIFQYYEKEERGRGNFPDRFSARQFPNYSSELNVNALLLGDSALYLCASSPSGNQPQHFGDGTRLSIL.